Each of the 14 T cell receptor beta chains below was sequenced from the same sample in a study of blood T cell repertoires in COVID-19 (dated by TCRdb to about 2020). The receptor library was made with the immunoSEQ multiplex PCR assay. TCRdb obtained this table from immuneACCESS and retained in-frame rearrangements with V and J assigned. These tables miss some clones; where compared with another copy, unresolved V genes account for less than half of the shortfall, and the remainder is unexplained. The sample table contains about 250,000 clones; only one count was recorded for roughly 88% of them. Jointly, the top ten make up approximately 4% of the sample. Sequenced sample: PBMCs or T cells enriched from blood (not recorded which). The receptors derive from a woman aged 30 to 39 who had recovered from COVID-19.

The chain links TRBV7-9 to TRBJ1-6, with 10 bases matching TRBD1. With 1 base clipped from V and 9 bases from J, the junction kept 3 bases outside the gene matches. The germline V gene has CDR1 SEHNR and CDR2 FQNEAQ (reference sequence). The CDR3 loop spans 15 amino acids. The CDR3 loop reads CASSLDGTGVSPLHF. CDR3 nucleotides: TGTGCCAGCAGCTTAGACGGGACAGGGGTTTCACCCCTCCACTTT.

This rearrangement joins TRBV12-5 to TRBJ1-1; TRBD1 matches 7 bases. The CDR3 sequence is 12 residues long. Germline V CDR1 and CDR2: LGHNT, FRNRAP. J lost 1 base, V lost 8 bases, and 1 base had no gene match. CDR3 residues: CASKGANTEAFF. The CDR3 nucleotides are TGTGCTAGTAAGGGGGCGAACACTGAAGCTTTCTTT.

This clone was found once. The J gene is TRBJ1-5, the V gene TRBV15, with D possibly TRBD1 on 5 matching bases. V was pared by 1 base and J by 6 bases, with 13 bases between. CDR1 LNHNV and CDR2 YYDKDF come from the germline V gene (reference sequence). This CDR3 region has 15 residues. In nucleotides, the CDR3 is TGTGCCACCAGCAGAGTCGGACTCGGGGGTCAGCCCCAGCATTTT. Translation gives CATSRVGLGGQPQHF.

J is TRBJ2-3 and V is TRBV14; D not certain. The germline CDR1 and CDR2 sequences are SGHDN and FVKESK. Between the trimmed V and J ends, which lost 0 bases and 3 bases, there was a span of 10 bases. The CDR3 covers 15 residues. In DNA form, the CDR3 reads TGTGCCAGCAGCCAAGAGATTGCTGAGACAGATACGCAGTATTTT. Translation gives CASSQEIAETDTQYF.

CDR3 bases: TGTGCCAGCAGCCTCGACAGTTATAATGAAAAACTGTTTTTT. Protein sequence: CASSLDSYNEKLFF. V gene TRBV3-1 (or the pseudogene TRBV3-2) combines with J gene TRBJ1-4, with D tentatively TRBD1 (5 bases). This CDR3 region has 14 residues. V was shortened by 4 bases and J by 4 bases, with 10 bases between the two germline ends. The germline gives CDR1 LGHDT, CDR2 YNNKEL (reference sequence).

The chain is built from TRBV3-1 (or the pseudogene TRBV3-2) and TRBJ2-5; 14 bases match TRBD2. Germline CDR1 is LGHDT and CDR2 is YNNKEL (reference sequence). The CDR3 consists of 16 residues. V lost 4 bases and J lost 4; bases outside the gene matches: 5. CDR3: CASSLWTSGGLETQYF. As DNA, the CDR3 is TGTGCCAGCAGCCTGTGGACTAGCGGGGGGCTAGAGACCCAGTACTTC.

The rearrangement links TRBV19 to TRBJ1-5, with 7 bases that match TRBD1. CDR1 and CDR2 (germline): LNHDA, SQIVND (reference sequence). The CDR3 is 15 amino acids. J was trimmed by 3 bases and V by 1 base; bases with no gene match: 3. CDR3 coding DNA: TGTGCCAGTAGTATAGGAGGGGGCGACAATCAGCCCCAGCATTTT. Its protein is CASSIGGGDNQPQHF. Together with reference TRBV19 and TRBJ1-5, the CDR3 gives the full variable domain: DGGITQSPKYLFRKEGQNVTLSCEQNLNHDAMYWYRQDPGQGLRLIYYSQIVNDFQKGDIAEGYSVSREKKESFPLTVTSAQKNPTAFYLCASSIGGGDNQPQHFGDGTRLSIL.

The gene calls are TRBV11-2 and TRBJ2-3; possibly TRBD1 for D (6 bases). V gave up 4 bases and J gave up 4 bases, with 12 bases separating them. CDR3 size: 14 residues. The germline V gene encodes CDR1 SGHAT and CDR2 FQNNGV. The CDR3, as DNA: TGTGCCAGCAGCTCCCTGGGGGCCCCAGATACGCAGTATTTT. It yields the protein CASSSLGAPDTQYF.

This sequence joins TRBV9 and TRBJ1-3; the D is unclear. Trimming shortened V by 4 bases and J by 0 bases, and 8 bases separated the two germline ends. This CDR3 is built from 14 residues. Per germline, CDR1 SGDLS and CDR2 YYNGEE. The CDR3 spells CASSLARSGNTIYF. CDR3 coding DNA: TGTGCCAGCAGCTTAGCCCGCTCTGGAAACACCATATATTTT.

The V call is TRBV25-1, the J call TRBJ2-4; D unclear. CDR3 length: 12 residues. Germline V CDR1 and CDR2: MGHDK, SYGVNS. V was shortened by 5 bases and J by 7 bases, with 9 bases between the two germline ends. Here the CDR3 DNA reads TGTGCCAGCAGTCTCCGGTCGAACATTCAGTACTTC. Its translation is CASSLRSNIQYF. The complete variable domain, with remaining parts taken from reference TRBV25-1 and TRBJ2-4, reads EADIYQTPRYLVIGTGKKITLECSQTMGHDKMYWYQQDPGMELHLIHYSYGVNSTEKGDLSSESTVSRIRTEHFPLTLESARPSHTSQYLCASSLRSNIQYFGAGTRLSVL.

The genes are TRBV29-1 and TRBJ1-2; no reliable D call. V was cut by 8 bases and J by 4 bases, with 23 bases left in between. Germline-derived CDR1 and CDR2 are SQVTM and ANQGSEA. The CDR3 has 15 residues. Written as DNA, the CDR3 is TGCAGCTCCTCCTCTTCAGGAGGCGCGGCCTATGGCTACACCTTC. It translates to CSSSSSGGAAYGYTF.

The chain is built from TRBV11-2 and TRBJ2-7, with TRBD1 matching 9 bases. V dropped 1 base and J dropped 5; count of bases not matched to a gene: 12. Looked up from germline, CDR1 is SGHAT and CDR2 is FQNNGV. This CDR3 is 17 amino acids long. The DNA of the CDR3 is TGTGCCAGCAGCTTAGGTGGGACAGGGACCGTTCAGAACGAGCAGTACTTC. Residues: CASSLGGTGTVQNEQYF.

CDR3 sequence reads: CASSLGTLAYNSPLHF. The CDR3, as DNA: TGCGCCAGCAGCTTAGGGACACTCGCTTATAATTCACCCCTCCACTTT. The chain links TRBV5-1 to TRBJ1-6; the D gene is possibly TRBD1 (6 bases). The CDR3 is made up of 16 amino acids. In germline, CDR1 is SGHRS, CDR2 YFSETQ. V was clipped by 2 bases and J by 4 bases, with 13 bases between them.

This chain joins TRBV7-3 and TRBJ2-2; 8 nucleotides match TRBD2. The CDR3 spans 17 residues. The ends lost 4 bases at V and 1 base at J; junction bases unmatched: 8. Germline V lookup: CDR1 SGHTA, CDR2 FQGTGA. CDR3 sequence reads: CASSYSGSWVNTGELFF. The CDR3 bases are TGTGCCAGCAGCTACAGCGGGAGTTGGGTGAACACCGGGGAGCTGTTTTTT.